This T cell receptor (beta chain) was sequenced during a study of regulatory T cells in long-lasting Graves disease. General observations from the study: Persistent disease showed a preference for TRBV28, TRBJ1-2 and TRBJ2-5. Among persistent patients, a larger number of public clonotypes were shared (about 3,000) than among newly diagnosed patients (about 950).

The time point: newly diagnosed GD, antithyroid drugs for less than 3 months. PBMC-derived RNA was used for the TCR library. This CDR3 spans 12 amino acids. The ends were cut back, 8 bases at V and 9 bases at J, with 14 bases in the middle. In germline, CDR1 is MNHEY, CDR2 SMNVEV (reference sequence). This clonotype was detected ten times or more. What it recognizes is unknown. Sequencing libraries for TCR beta were prepared with iRepertoire HTBI primers and Arm-PCR of CDR3 regions. TCRdb passed the multiplex PCR reads through MiXCR, listing each CDR3 protein once. The sample records under 300,000 distinct CDR3 sequences, 15% to 20% being singletons.

This chain uses TRBV27 with TRBJ1-5, with D tentatively TRBD1 (6 bases). This receptor was taken from a female donor with Graves disease. This sample comprised peripheral blood mononuclear cells (PBMCs), obtained at new diagnosis, from a patient treated with antithyroid drugs. CDR3 coding DNA: TGTGCCAGCGGTACAGGGAAGGGGCCCCAGCATTTT. Translating gives CASGTGKGPQHF.